This T cell receptor (beta chain) originates from a study of blood T cells in healthy people across ages. Study-level background: Per every two T cells, about one barcoded beta molecule was captured by template switching.

Alongside a J-beta primer mix, a sample-barcoded 5' primer served in a second PCR lasting 7 to 11 cycles. Every sample produced at least 2.5 million CDR3-containing paired-end reads. TCRdb re-analysed the 5' RACE reads in MiXCR, keeping a single row per CDR3 protein. The data contain some 1.5 million distinct CDR3 sequences, roughly 27% of them seen just once; the ten biggest clones take up 7.7%. Germline V gives CDR1 DFQATT, CDR2 SNEGSKA (reference sequence). V was pared by 1 base and J by 7 bases, with 16 bases between. This CDR3 has 14 residues. This clonotype was recorded a few times. Every participating donor contributed around 9.5 milliliters of peripheral blood through a draw.

The origin of this receptor is a woman younger than 45 in good health. The rearrangement joins TRBV20-1 to TRBJ1-1, with no clear D. Sequenced: blood. The CDR3 protein is CSARALVAVHEAFF. CDR3 sequence (DNA): TGCAGTGCTAGAGCCCTGGTGGCAGTACATGAAGCTTTCTTT.